This TCR beta chain was retrieved from a study of blood T cell repertoires in COVID-19. The table came from immunoSEQ multiplex PCR; TCRdb's copy has only in-frame clones and leaves some out. The data show about 140,000 clones, approximately 88% seen once. Germline V lookup: CDR1 SQVTM, CDR2 ANQGSEA. With 1 base clipped from V and 9 bases from J, the junction kept 5 bases outside the gene matches. The CDR3 totals 13 residues. This TCR derives from a man aged 60 to 69 with active or convalescent COVID-19. The chain couples TRBV29-1 to TRBJ2-1; 8 positions match TRBD2. Sequencing was carried out using peripheral blood. In DNA form, the CDR3 reads TGCAGCGTTGAAGCATCGGGGGGGGTTGAGCAGTTCTTC. Translating it yields CSVEASGGVEQFF.